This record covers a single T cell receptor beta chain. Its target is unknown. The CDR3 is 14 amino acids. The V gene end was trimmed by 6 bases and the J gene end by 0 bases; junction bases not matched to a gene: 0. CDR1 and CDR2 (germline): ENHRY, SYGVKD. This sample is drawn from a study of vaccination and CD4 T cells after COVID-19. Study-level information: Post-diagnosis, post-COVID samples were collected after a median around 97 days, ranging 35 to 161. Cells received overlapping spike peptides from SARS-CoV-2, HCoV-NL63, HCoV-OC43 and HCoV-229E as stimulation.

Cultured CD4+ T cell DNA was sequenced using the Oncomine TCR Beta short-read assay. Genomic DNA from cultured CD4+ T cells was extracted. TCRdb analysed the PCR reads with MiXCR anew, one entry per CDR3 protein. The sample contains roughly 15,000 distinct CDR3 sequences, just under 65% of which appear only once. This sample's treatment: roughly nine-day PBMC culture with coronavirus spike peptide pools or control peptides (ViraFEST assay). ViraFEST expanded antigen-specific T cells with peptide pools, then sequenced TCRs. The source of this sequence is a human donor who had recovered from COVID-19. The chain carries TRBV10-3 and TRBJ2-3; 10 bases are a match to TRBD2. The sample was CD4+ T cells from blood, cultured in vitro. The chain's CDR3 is CAIRAGGSTDTQYF. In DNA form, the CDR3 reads TGTGCCATCAGAGCGGGAGGGAGCACAGATACGCAGTATTTT.